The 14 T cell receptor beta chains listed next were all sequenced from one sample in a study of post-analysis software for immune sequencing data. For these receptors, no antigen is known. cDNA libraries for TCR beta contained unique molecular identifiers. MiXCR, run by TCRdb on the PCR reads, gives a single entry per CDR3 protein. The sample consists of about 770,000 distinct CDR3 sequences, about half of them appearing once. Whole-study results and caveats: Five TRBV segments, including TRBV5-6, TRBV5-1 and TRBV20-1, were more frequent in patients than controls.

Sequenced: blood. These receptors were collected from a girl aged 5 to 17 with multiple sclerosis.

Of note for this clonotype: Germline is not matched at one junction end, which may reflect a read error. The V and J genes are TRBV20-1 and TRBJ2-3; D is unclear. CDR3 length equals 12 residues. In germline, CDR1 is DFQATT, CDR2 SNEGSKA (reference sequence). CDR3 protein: CSASALTDTQYF. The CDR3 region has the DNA TGCAGTGCTAGTGCTCTCACAGACACGCAGTATTTT.

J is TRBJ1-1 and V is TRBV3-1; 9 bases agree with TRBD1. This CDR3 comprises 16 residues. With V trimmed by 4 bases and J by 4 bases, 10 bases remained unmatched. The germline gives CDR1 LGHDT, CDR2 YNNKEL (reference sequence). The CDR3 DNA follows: TGTGCCAGCAGCCTTAGGGGGACAGGGCGGCCCACTGAAGCTTTCTTT. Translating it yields CASSLRGTGRPTEAFF.

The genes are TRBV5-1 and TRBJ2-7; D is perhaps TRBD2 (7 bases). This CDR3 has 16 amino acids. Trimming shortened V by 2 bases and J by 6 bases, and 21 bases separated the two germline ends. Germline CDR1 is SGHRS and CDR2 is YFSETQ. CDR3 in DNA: TGCGCCAGCAGCTTAGGGGGGGGCAGTACTTACTGCGAGCAGTACTTC. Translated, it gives CASSLGGGSTYCEQYF. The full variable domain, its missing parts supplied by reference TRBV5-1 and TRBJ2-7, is KAGVTQTPRYLIKTRGQQVTLSCSPISGHRSVSWYQQTPGQGLQFLFEYFSETQRNKGNFPGRFSGRQFSNSRSEMNVSTLELGDSALYLCASSLGGGSTYCEQYFGPGTRLTVT.

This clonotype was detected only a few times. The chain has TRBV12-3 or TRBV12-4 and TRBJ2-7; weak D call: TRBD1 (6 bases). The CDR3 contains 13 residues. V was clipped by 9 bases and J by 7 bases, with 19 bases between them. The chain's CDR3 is CASQGHPRQEQYF. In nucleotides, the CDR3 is TGTGCCAGTCAGGGGCATCCCCGGCAGGAGCAGTACTTC.

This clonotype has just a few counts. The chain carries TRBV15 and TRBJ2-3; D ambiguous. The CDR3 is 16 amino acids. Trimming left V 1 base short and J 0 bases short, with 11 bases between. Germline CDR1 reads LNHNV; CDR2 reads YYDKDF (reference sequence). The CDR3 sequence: CATSRGGGPSTDTQYF. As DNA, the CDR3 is TGTGCCACCAGCAGAGGTGGTGGTCCTAGCACAGATACGCAGTATTTT.

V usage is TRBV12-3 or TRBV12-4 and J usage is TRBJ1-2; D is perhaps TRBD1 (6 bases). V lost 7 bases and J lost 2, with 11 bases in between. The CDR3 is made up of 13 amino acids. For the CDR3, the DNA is TGTGCCAGCACGCCGGGGGCGAACTATGGCTACACCTTC. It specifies CASTPGANYGYTF.

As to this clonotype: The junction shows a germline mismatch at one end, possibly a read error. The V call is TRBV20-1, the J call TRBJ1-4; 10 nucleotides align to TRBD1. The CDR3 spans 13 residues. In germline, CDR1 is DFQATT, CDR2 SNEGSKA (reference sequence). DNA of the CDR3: TGCAGTGCGAGAGACAGGGGGCCTGAAAAACTGTTTTTT. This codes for CSARDRGPEKLFF.

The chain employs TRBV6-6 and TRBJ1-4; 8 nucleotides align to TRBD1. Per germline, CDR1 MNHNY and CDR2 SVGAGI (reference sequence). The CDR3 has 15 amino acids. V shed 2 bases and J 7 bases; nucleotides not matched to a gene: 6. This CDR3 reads CASSYGDRRSEKLFF. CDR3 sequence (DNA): TGTGCCAGCAGTTACGGGGACAGGAGGAGTGAAAAACTGTTTTTT.

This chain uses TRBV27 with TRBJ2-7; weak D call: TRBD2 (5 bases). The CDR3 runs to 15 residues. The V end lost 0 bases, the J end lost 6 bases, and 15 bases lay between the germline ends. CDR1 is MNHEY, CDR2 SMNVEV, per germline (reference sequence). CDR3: CASSLSRRARGEQYF. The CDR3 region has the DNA TGTGCCAGCAGTTTATCTCGGAGAGCCCGGGGCGAGCAGTACTTC.

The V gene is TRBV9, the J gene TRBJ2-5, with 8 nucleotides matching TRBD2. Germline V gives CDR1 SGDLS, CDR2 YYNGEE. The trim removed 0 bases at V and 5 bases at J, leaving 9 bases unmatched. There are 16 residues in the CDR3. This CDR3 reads CASSVDPAGVLETQYF. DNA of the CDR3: TGTGCCAGCAGCGTAGACCCAGCGGGAGTTTTGGAGACCCAGTACTTC. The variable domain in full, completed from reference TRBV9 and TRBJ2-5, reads DSGVTQTPKHLITATGQRVTLRCSPRSGDLSVYWYQQSLDQGLQFLIQYYNGEERAKGNILERFSAQQFPDLHSELNLSSLELGDSALYFCASSVDPAGVLETQYFGPGTRLLVL.

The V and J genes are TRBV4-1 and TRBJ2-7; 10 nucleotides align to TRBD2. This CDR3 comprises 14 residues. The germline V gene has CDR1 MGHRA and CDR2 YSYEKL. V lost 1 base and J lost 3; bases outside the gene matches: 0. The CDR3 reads CASSQASGSYEQYF. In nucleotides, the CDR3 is TGCGCCAGCAGCCAAGCTAGCGGGAGCTACGAGCAGTACTTC.

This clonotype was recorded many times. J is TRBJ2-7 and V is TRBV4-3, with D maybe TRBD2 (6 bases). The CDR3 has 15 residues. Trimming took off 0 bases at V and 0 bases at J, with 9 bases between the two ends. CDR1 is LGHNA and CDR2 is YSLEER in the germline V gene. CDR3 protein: CASSQDVADSYEQYF. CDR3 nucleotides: TGCGCCAGCAGCCAAGATGTAGCGGACTCCTACGAGCAGTACTTC.

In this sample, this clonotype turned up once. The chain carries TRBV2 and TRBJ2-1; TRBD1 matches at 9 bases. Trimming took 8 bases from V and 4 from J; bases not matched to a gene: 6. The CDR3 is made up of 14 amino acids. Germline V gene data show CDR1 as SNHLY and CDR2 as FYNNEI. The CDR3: CASQDGTGYNEQFF. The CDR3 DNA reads TGTGCCAGCCAAGACGGGACAGGGTACAATGAGCAGTTCTTC. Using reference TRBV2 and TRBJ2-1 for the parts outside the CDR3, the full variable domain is EPEVTQTPSHQVTQMGQEVILRCVPISNHLYFYWYRQILGQKVEFLVSFYNNEISEKSEIFDDQFSVERPDGSNFTLKIRSTKLEDSAMYFCASQDGTGYNEQFFGPGTRLTVL.

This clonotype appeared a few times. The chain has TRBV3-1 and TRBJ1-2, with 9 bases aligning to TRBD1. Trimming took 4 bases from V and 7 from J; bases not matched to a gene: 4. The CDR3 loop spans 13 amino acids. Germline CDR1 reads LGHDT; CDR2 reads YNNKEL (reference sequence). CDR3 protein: CASSPRTGVGYTF. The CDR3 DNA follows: TGTGCCAGCAGCCCTCGGACAGGGGTTGGCTACACCTTC.